This T cell receptor (beta chain) was recovered during a study of multiple sclerosis patients with progressive multifocal leukoencephalopathy. Study results and caveats: Lower normalized Shannon entropy suggested reduced TRB diversity in most PML patients. Before and during natalizumab, the clones expanded at PML already existed. It is unclear whether the findings reflect JC virus infection or general immunocompromise.

The repertoire was sequenced with immunoSEQ multiplex PCR; TCRdb's copy has only in-frame clones and lacks some. In the table there are some 30,000 clones, around nine tenths of which are singletons. On this clone: Its antigen is undetermined.

Germline-derived CDR1 and CDR2 are SGHNT and YYREEE (reference sequence). The V segment lost 3 bases and the J segment 0 bases; nucleotides outside the gene matches: 6. The CDR3 sequence is 17 residues long. Documented time point: five to six months of natalizumab therapy. The clonotype comes from a human donor with multiple sclerosis. The chain recombines TRBV5-4 with TRBJ2-6; 7 bases fit TRBD1. The source was PBMCs, collected from a patient treated with natalizumab. CDR3: CASSSPGQTSGANVLTF. The CDR3 DNA reads as TGTGCCAGCAGCTCCCCGGGACAGACCTCTGGGGCCAACGTCCTGACTTTC.